The clone carrying this T cell receptor beta chain has just a few counts. Its cognate antigen is unknown. These data belong to a study of identical twins. Study-wide findings and caveats: Fewer insertions were carried by abundant cord blood beta clonotypes, but none was seen in memory repertoires.

Template switching, a step in the protocol, added a universal primer site, and cDNA carried unique molecular identifiers. TCRdb re-called the 5' RACE reads through MiXCR, storing one row per CDR3 protein. Of roughly 470,000 distinct CDR3 sequences listed, roughly an eighth are singletons. The germline V gene has CDR1 DFQATT and CDR2 SNEGSKA (reference sequence). The CDR3 spans 14 residues. Trimming removed 2 bases at V and 2 bases at J, with 13 bases between. This same sample was also part of a study on yellow fever vaccine responses in identical twins.

This TCR came from a woman in her late teens or twenties in good health. The V and J genes are TRBV20-1 and TRBJ2-7; perhaps TRBD2 as D (6 bases). The sample consisted of CD4+ T cells sorted from blood. DNA of the CDR3: TGCAGTGCTAGATATATTAGCGGCCCCTACGAGCAGTACTTC. Its protein is CSARYISGPYEQYF.